A single T cell receptor beta chain is shown here with its context. Its antigen is currently unknown. This entry is derived from a study of Graves' ophthalmopathy and Graves' hyperthyroidism. Looking at the study overall: The blood sample was drawn at first diagnosis and before any treatment. Study-wide results and caveats: A 13-signature model separated ophthalmopathy from stable hyperthyroidism, just under 90% sensitivity, 65% to 82% specificity.

RNA transcripts served as template for amplifying TCR beta CDR3 sequences. The authors performed first-round RT-PCR with HTBI primers and then a second-round multiplex PCR. Each CDR3 protein gets one entry after TCRdb re-called the multiplex PCR reads with MiXCR. Among some 240,000 distinct CDR3 sequences listed, around 42% were seen once. V was shortened by 0 bases and J by 5 bases, with 7 bases between the two germline ends. The CDR3 consists of 12 residues. CDR1 and CDR2 (germline): DFQATT, SNEGSKA (reference sequence). Other autoimmune disease, uncontrolled infection, pregnancy and lactation led to exclusion. Diagnosis used clinical symptoms, serum thyroxine, TRAb, thyroid ultrasound and orbital computed tomography.

Sequencing used peripheral blood. The receptor was isolated from an adult man with Graves' ophthalmopathy. The chain employs TRBV20-1 and TRBJ1-1; D is ambiguous. The CDR3 DNA sequence: TGCAGTGCTAGAGATCTTAGGACTGAAGCTTTCTTT. This codes for CSARDLRTEAFF.